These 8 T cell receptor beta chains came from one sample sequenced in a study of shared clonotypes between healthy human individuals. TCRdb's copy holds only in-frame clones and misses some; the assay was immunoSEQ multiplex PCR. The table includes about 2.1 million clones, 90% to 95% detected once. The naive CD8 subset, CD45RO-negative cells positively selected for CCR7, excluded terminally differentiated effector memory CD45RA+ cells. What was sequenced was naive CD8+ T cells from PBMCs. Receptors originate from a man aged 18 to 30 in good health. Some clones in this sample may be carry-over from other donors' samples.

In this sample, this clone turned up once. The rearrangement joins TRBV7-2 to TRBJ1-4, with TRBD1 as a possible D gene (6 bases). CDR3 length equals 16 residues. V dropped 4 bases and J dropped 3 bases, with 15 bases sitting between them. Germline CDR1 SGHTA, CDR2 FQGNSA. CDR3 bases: TGTGCCAGCAGCTCGCGACAACAGGGCCCTAATGAAAAACTGTTTTTT. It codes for CASSSRQQGPNEKLFF. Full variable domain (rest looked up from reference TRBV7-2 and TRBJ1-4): GAGVSQSPSNKVTEKGKDVELRCDPISGHTALYWYRQSLGQGLEFLIYFQGNSAPDKSGLPSDRFSAERTGGSVSTLTIQRTQQEDSAVYLCASSSRQQGPNEKLFFGSGTQLSVL.

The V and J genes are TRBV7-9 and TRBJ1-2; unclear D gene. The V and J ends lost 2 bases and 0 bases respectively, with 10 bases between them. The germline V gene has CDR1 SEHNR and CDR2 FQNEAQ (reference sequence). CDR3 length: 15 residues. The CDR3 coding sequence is TGTGCCAGCAGCTTATATGACGTCGCTAACTATGGCTACACCTTC. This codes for CASSLYDVANYGYTF.

The CDR3 loop reads CASSVATSGDTDTQYF. The CDR3 region has the DNA TGTGCCAGCAGCGTAGCTACTAGCGGGGACACAGATACGCAGTATTTT. This chain joins TRBV9 and TRBJ2-3; TRBD2 aligns across 10 bases. The germline gives CDR1 SGDLS, CDR2 YYNGEE. There are 16 residues in the CDR3. Germline trimming cut 0 bases from V and 2 bases from J; bases unmatched to any gene: 3.

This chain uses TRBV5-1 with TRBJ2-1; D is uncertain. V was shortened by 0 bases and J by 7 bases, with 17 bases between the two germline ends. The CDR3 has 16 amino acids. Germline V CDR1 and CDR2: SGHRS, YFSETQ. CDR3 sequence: CASSLVLAPQGNEQFF. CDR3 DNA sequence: TGCGCCAGCAGCTTGGTTTTAGCCCCTCAAGGGAATGAGCAGTTCTTC.

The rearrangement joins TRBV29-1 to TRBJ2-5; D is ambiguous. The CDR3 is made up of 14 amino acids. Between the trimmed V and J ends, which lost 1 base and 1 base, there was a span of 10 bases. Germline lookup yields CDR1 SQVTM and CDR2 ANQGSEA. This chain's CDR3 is CSVEGQKFQETQYF. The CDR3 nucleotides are TGCAGCGTTGAAGGTCAGAAGTTCCAAGAGACCCAGTACTTC.

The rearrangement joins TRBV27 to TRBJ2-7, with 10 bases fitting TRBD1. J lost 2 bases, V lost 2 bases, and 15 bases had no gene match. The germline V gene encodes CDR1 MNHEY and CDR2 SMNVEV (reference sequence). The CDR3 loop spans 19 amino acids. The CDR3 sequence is CASSLGFFDLGTGAYEQYF. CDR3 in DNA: TGTGCCAGCAGTTTAGGATTTTTCGACCTCGGGACAGGGGCCTACGAGCAGTACTTC.

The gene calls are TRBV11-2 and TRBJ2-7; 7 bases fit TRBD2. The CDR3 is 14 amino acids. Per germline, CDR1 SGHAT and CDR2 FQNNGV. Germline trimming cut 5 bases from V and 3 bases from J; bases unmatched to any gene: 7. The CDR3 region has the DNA TGTGCCAGCAGCCCAACGACGGGAGGCTACGAGCAGTACTTC. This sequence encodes CASSPTTGGYEQYF.

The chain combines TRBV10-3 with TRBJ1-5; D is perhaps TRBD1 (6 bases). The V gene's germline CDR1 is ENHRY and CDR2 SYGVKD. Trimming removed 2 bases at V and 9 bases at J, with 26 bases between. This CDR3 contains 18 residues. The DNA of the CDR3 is TGTGCCATCAGTGAGAAAAATGTGACAGGCGCAACGATCCGGCCCCAGCATTTT. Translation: CAISEKNVTGATIRPQHF.